The 17 T cell receptor beta chains listed next were all sequenced from one sample in a study of T cells in Graves' hyperthyroidism and ophthalmopathy. Regions amplified from RNA transcripts were the TCR beta CDR3 regions. Using the HTBI primer set, a first-round RT-PCR was run on the TCR CDR3. Using its own MiXCR run on the multiplex PCR reads, TCRdb lists one record per CDR3 protein. Among hundreds of thousands of distinct CDR3 sequences listed, around 14% were seen once. Sequencing was done on a sample of blood. Source of these receptors: a woman aged 25-40 years with Graves' hyperthyroidism that later progressed to Graves' ophthalmopathy.

This clonotype has a handful of counts. The gene calls are TRBV20-1 and TRBJ2-7; TRBD1 matches 7 bases. The CDR3 is made up of 14 amino acids. Germline V gene data show CDR1 as DFQATT and CDR2 as SNEGSKA (reference sequence). V trimming: 2 bases; J trimming: 7 bases; junction bases outside the gene matches: 11. The CDR3 loop is CSARQAQGMGEQYF. The DNA for the CDR3 is TGCAGTGCTAGACAGGCACAGGGGATGGGGGAGCAGTACTTC.

The rearrangement links TRBV7-9 to TRBJ2-2; D gene uncertain. This CDR3 region has 14 residues. Germline V gene lookup returns CDR1 SEHNR and CDR2 FQNEAQ (reference sequence). The V end was cut by 4 bases, the J end by 7 bases, with 13 bases between. CDR3 DNA sequence: TGTGCCAGCAGCTATCCTAGTGTAGGCGGGGAGCTGTTTTTT. Protein: CASSYPSVGGELFF. The variable domain in full, completed from reference TRBV7-9 and TRBJ2-2, reads DTGVSQNPRHKITKRGQNVTFRCDPISEHNRLYWYRQTLGQGPEFLTYFQNEAQLEKSRLLSDRFSAERPKGSFSTLEIQRTEQGDSAMYLCASSYPSVGGELFFGEGSRLTVL.

This rearrangement joins TRBV5-6 to TRBJ1-4; 9 positions agree with TRBD1. Unmatched junction bases numbered 6, after V lost 1 base and J lost 8 bases. This CDR3 contains 15 residues. CDR1 and CDR2 (germline): SGHDT, YYEEEE. This CDR3 is CASSLWDRDEEKLFF. The CDR3 DNA reads TGTGCCAGCAGCTTGTGGGACAGGGATGAAGAAAAACTGTTTTTT.

Only a few counts were recorded for this clonotype. This rearrangement joins TRBV29-1 to TRBJ2-3; a weak D match, TRBD2 (7 bases). Germline V lookup: CDR1 SQVTM, CDR2 ANQGSEA. The V and J ends lost 7 bases and 1 base respectively, with 15 bases between them. The CDR3 runs to 14 residues. In DNA, the CDR3 is TGCAGCGGGCTGAGGGGGGGGGGCACAGATACGCAGTATTTT. Translating gives CSGLRGGGTDTQYF.

This clonotype was seen many times. The rearrangement uses TRBV3-1 and TRBJ2-5, with no clear D. This CDR3 contains 16 residues. CDR1 and CDR2 (germline): LGHDT, YNNKEL (reference sequence). V was shortened by 0 bases and J by 2 bases, with 13 bases between the two germline ends. CDR3 protein: CASSQERSDGQETQYF. In nucleotides, the CDR3 is TGTGCCAGCAGCCAAGAAAGGTCGGACGGTCAAGAGACCCAGTACTTC.

This clonotype was recorded at least ten times. The V and J genes are TRBV30 and TRBJ2-1, with D possibly matching TRBD2 (6 bases). The CDR3 sequence is 11 residues long. Germline V gene lookup returns CDR1 GTSNPN and CDR2 SVGIG (reference sequence). V was cut by 4 bases and J by 10 bases, with 11 bases left in between. The chain's CDR3 is CAWIIAAEQFF. CDR3 coding DNA: TGTGCCTGGATTATAGCGGCAGAGCAGTTCTTC.

This clonotype was observed many times. The J gene is TRBJ2-7, the V gene TRBV5-1; D gene ambiguous. Germline CDR1 and CDR2: SGHRS and YFSETQ. The V end lost 2 bases, the J end lost 6 bases, and 9 bases lay between the germline ends. There are 12 residues in the CDR3. The CDR3 nucleotides are TGCGCCAGCAGCTTCAACCGCCTCGAGCAGTACTTC. Amino acid sequence: CASSFNRLEQYF.

This clonotype occurred many times. The rearrangement uses TRBV20-1 and TRBJ1-2; the D is unclear. This CDR3 is built from 13 residues. Germline loops: CDR1 DFQATT, CDR2 SNEGSKA (reference sequence). The germline V and J ends were trimmed by 3 bases and 7 bases, with 15 bases remaining between them. CDR3 sequence (DNA): TGCAGTGCTAGGATGGAGGGAGGGTTTGGCTACACCTTC. This encodes CSARMEGGFGYTF.

On this clonotype: A much larger clone sits a single nucleotide away, making a read error possible. This chain links TRBV7-9 with TRBJ1-1, with D hard to call. This CDR3 contains 14 residues. CDR1 is SEHNR, CDR2 FQNEAQ, per germline (reference sequence). Trimming shortened V by 1 base and J by 0 bases, and 6 bases separated the two germline ends. CDR3 protein: CASSLDQVNTEAFF. The CDR3 region has the DNA TGTGCCAGCAGCTTAGATCAGGTGAACACTGAAGCTTTCTTT.

This clonotype was observed many times. CDR3 coding DNA: TGTGCCAGCAGTCCCTTTCCCGCCACAGATACGCAGTATTTT. This codes for CASSPFPATDTQYF. This sequence joins TRBV27 and TRBJ2-3; D is unclear. The V and J ends lost 5 bases and 2 bases respectively, with 11 bases between them. The CDR3 has 14 residues. Germline V gene lookup returns CDR1 MNHEY and CDR2 SMNVEV (reference sequence).

This clonotype has at least ten counts. The gene calls are TRBV29-1 and TRBJ1-2; D ambiguous. V gave up 4 bases and J gave up 8 bases, with 8 bases separating them. CDR1 is SQVTM, CDR2 ANQGSEA, per germline. CDR3 length: 10 residues. CDR3 DNA sequence: TGCAGCGTTGGGGCCCAGGGCTACACCTTC. As protein: CSVGAQGYTF.

This clonotype was found many times. The DNA for the CDR3 is TGTGCCATCAAAGGGGGTACAGAAAAACTGTTTTTT. Translating gives CAIKGGTEKLFF. The chain recombines TRBV10-3 with TRBJ1-4; TRBD1 might be the D (6 bases). The CDR3 totals 12 residues. Trimming stripped 7 bases from V and 8 bases from J, with 11 bases between. Looked up from germline, CDR1 is ENHRY and CDR2 is SYGVKD.

This clonotype has at least ten counts. The V and J genes are TRBV3-1 and TRBJ1-2, with D hard to call. The CDR3 has 14 residues. Germline V CDR1 and CDR2: LGHDT, YNNKEL (reference sequence). Between the trimmed V and J ends, which lost 0 bases and 7 bases, there was a span of 12 bases. CDR3 in amino acids: CASSQDLSWGGYTF. The CDR3 region has the DNA TGTGCCAGCAGCCAAGATCTCTCCTGGGGTGGCTACACCTTC. Together with reference TRBV3-1 and TRBJ1-2, the CDR3 gives the full variable domain: DTAVSQTPKYLVTQMGNDKSIKCEQNLGHDTMYWYKQDSKKFLKIMFSYNNKELIINETVPNRFSPKSPDKAHLNLHINSLELGDSAVYFCASSQDLSWGGYTFGSGTRLTVV.

At least ten counts were recorded for this clonotype. The V gene is TRBV11-1, the J gene TRBJ1-1, with 9 bases matching TRBD1. Germline V CDR1 and CDR2: SGHAT, FQDESV (reference sequence). This CDR3 has 16 residues. Germline trimming cut 3 bases from V and 0 bases from J; bases unmatched to any gene: 5. This CDR3 reads CASSFGTGRLNTEAFF. The CDR3 bases are TGTGCCAGCAGCTTCGGGACAGGGCGACTGAACACTGAAGCTTTCTTT. Supplemented by reference TRBV11-1 and TRBJ1-1, the full variable domain reads EAEVAQSPRYKITEKSQAVAFWCDPISGHATLYWYRQILGQGPELLVQFQDESVVDDSQLPKDRFSAERLKGVDSTLKIQPAELGDSAMYLCASSFGTGRLNTEAFFGQGTRLTVV.

Many counts were recorded for this clonotype. This chain uses TRBV19 with TRBJ2-5; a weak D match, TRBD1 (6 bases). The V end was cut by 5 bases, the J end by 7 bases, with 20 bases between. Per the germline V gene, CDR1 is LNHDA and CDR2 is SQIVND (reference sequence). The CDR3 totals 15 residues. The CDR3 sequence: CASSATRQAWGTQYF. The CDR3 bases are TGTGCCAGTAGTGCAACACGACAGGCTTGGGGGACCCAGTACTTC.

This clonotype was counted many times. The V gene is TRBV2, the J gene TRBJ1-6, with unresolved D. Deletions cut 7 bases from V and 0 bases from J, with 16 bases between. The germline V gene encodes CDR1 SNHLY and CDR2 FYNNEI. The CDR3 spans 17 residues. CDR3: CASKVRGRSSYNSPLHF. For the CDR3, the DNA is TGTGCCAGCAAGGTGAGAGGGAGAAGCTCCTATAATTCACCCCTCCACTTT.

This chain links TRBV20-1 with TRBJ2-3, with D possibly matching TRBD2 (6 bases). This CDR3 contains 15 residues. V lost 5 bases, J lost 0 bases, and 15 bases lay in between. Germline V gives CDR1 DFQATT, CDR2 SNEGSKA (reference sequence). The CDR3 DNA reads TGCAGTGCTCCTGAGTGGGAGGCCAGCACAGATACGCAGTATTTT. Protein: CSAPEWEASTDTQYF.